The rows below give T cell receptor beta chains drawn from one sample of a study of shared clonotypes between healthy human individuals. Only in-frame clones appear in the TCRdb table, and some are missing; sequencing was by immunoSEQ multiplex PCR. The repertoire includes roughly 2.5 million clones, approximately 90% of them detected once, and over 0.12% sits in the top ten. Sequenced input: naive CD4+ T cells sorted from blood. These receptors were obtained from a man between 18 and 29 years old in good health. CDR3s include the opening cysteine and the closing phenylalanine or tryptophan. D genes are given only for firm matches. Size tells how often a clone was seen (once, few, many) or the class of an expanded clone, and some rows leave it out.

v_gene,abundance,j_gene,d_gene,CDR3aa,CDR3nt
TRBV29-1,-,TRBJ1-1,-,CSVGRGSNEAFF,TGCAGCGTTGGCAGAGGCTCCAATGAAGCTTTCTTT
TRBV18,-,TRBJ2-4,TRBD2,CASSPMTSRSLAKNIQYF,TGTGCCAGCTCACCTATGACTAGCAGGAGTCTAGCCAAAAACATTCAGTACTTC
TRBV6-1,-,TRBJ2-7,-,CASSERGVYEQYF,TGTGCCAGCAGTGAAAGGGGGGTATACGAGCAGTACTTC
TRBV7-4,-,TRBJ2-2,TRBD2,CASSLVVAGVFLITGELFF,TGTGCCAGCAGCTTAGTAGTCGCGGGAGTCTTTCTAATAACCGGGGAGCTGTTTTTT
TRBV7-9,-,TRBJ2-7,TRBD1,CASSVGQGAHEQYF,TGTGCCAGCAGCGTAGGACAGGGGGCACACGAGCAGTACTTC
TRBV12-5,-,TRBJ1-1,-,CASGFFGTAEAFF,TGTGCTAGTGGTTTTTTCGGGACTGCTGAAGCTTTCTTT
TRBV21-1,-,TRBJ1-1,-,CASSKGAYREWWEVKEAFF,TGTGCCAGCAGCAAAGGCGCCTACAGGGAATGGTGGGAAGTGAAAGAAGCTTTCTTT
TRBV7-3,-,TRBJ2-5,-,CASSFGNEETQYF,TGTGCCAGCAGCTTTGGTAATGAGGAGACCCAGTACTTC
TRBV6-4,-,TRBJ1-2,TRBD1,CASIMEGQGARGYTF,TGTGCCAGCATCATGGAGGGACAGGGGGCTCGAGGCTACACCTTC
TRBV4-3,-,TRBJ2-5,-,CASSQDLAGARETQYF,TGCGCCAGCAGCCAAGATCTGGCAGGGGCGCGGGAGACCCAGTACTTC
TRBV7-7,-,TRBJ1-3,TRBD1,CASSFGTGYRPNTSSGNTIYF,TGTGCTAGCAGCTTTGGGACAGGGTACCGTCCAAATACGAGCTCTGGAAACACCATATATTTT
TRBV4-1,-,TRBJ1-5,-,CASSQDHGQPQHF,TGCGCCAGCAGCCAAGATCACGGTCAGCCCCAGCATTTT
TRBV4-1,-,TRBJ2-4,TRBD2,CASSQVVAREGLGIQYF,TGCGCCAGCAGCCAAGTTGTGGCGCGGGAGGGCCTGGGCATTCAGTACTTC
TRBV7-3,-,TRBJ2-1,TRBD2,CASSPGLAGTNEQFF,TGTGCCAGCAGCCCGGGACTAGCGGGGACCAATGAGCAGTTCTTC
TRBV19,-,TRBJ2-5,-,CASLPGIGLQAETQYF,TGTGCCAGTCTCCCAGGTATAGGGCTGCAAGCAGAGACCCAGTACTTC
TRBV30,-,TRBJ1-1,TRBD1,CAWSRDRVNTEAFF,TGTGCCTGGAGTCGGGACAGGGTGAACACTGAAGCTTTCTTT
TRBV11-2,-,TRBJ1-6,-,CASSSGQDNSPLHF,TGTGCCAGCAGCTCTGGACAAGATAATTCACCCCTCCACTTT
TRBV6-6,-,TRBJ2-5,-,CASRTDSQETQYF,TGTGCCAGCAGGACGGACAGCCAAGAGACCCAGTACTTC
TRBV30,-,TRBJ2-3,TRBD1,CAWAGQGDTDTQYF,TGTGCCTGGGCCGGACAGGGGGACACAGATACGCAGTATTTT
TRBV5-4,once,TRBJ2-1,TRBD1,CASSLGQGPYNFNEQFF,TGTGCCAGCAGCTTGGGACAGGGCCCCTACAATTTTAATGAGCAGTTCTTC
TRBV2,-,TRBJ1-2,TRBD1,CASNTGGGYTF,TGTGCCAGCAATACAGGGGGCGGCTACACCTTC
TRBV5-1,-,TRBJ1-2,-,CASSSDGINYGYTF,TGCGCCAGCAGCTCGGACGGAATTAACTATGGCTACACCTTC
TRBV11-3,-,TRBJ2-3,-,CASSLRSGFTDTQYF,TGTGCCAGCAGCCTCAGAAGCGGATTCACAGATACGCAGTATTTT
TRBV4-2,-,TRBJ2-5,TRBD2,CASSQILVLAGEETQYF,TGTGCCAGCAGCCAGATCCTCGTTCTAGCGGGAGAAGAGACCCAGTACTTC
TRBV4-3,-,TRBJ1-6,-,CASSQHPASNSPLHF,TGCGCCAGCAGCCAACACCCGGCCTCCAATTCACCCCTCCACTTT
TRBV7-9,-,TRBJ1-4,-,CASSRGQGSEKLFF,TGTGCCAGCAGCAGAGGGCAGGGTTCGGAAAAACTGTTTTTT
TRBV19,-,TRBJ2-3,TRBD2,CASGGVPSTDTQYF,TGTGCCAGTGGGGGGGTTCCTAGCACAGATACGCAGTATTTT
TRBV18,-,TRBJ2-4,-,CASSEGAKNIQYF,TGTGCCAGCTCAGAGGGGGCCAAAAACATTCAGTACTTC
TRBV27,-,TRBJ2-7,-,CASRTSSYEQYF,TGTGCCAGCAGGACGAGCTCCTACGAGCAGTACTTC
TRBV19,-,TRBJ2-7,TRBD1,CASSRSGGQPYEQYF,TGTGCCAGTAGTAGGTCAGGGGGCCAACCCTACGAGCAGTACTTC
TRBV10-3,-,TRBJ2-3,TRBD2,CAIRLTSREGSTDTQYF,TGTGCCATCAGACTCACTTCGCGGGAGGGTAGCACAGATACGCAGTATTTT
TRBV10-3,-,TRBJ1-6,TRBD1,CAGQGGFNSPLHF,TGTGCCGGGCAGGGGGGGTTTAATTCACCCCTCCACTTT
TRBV6-1,-,TRBJ1-2,-,CASSENWGANYGYTF,TGTGCCAGCAGTGAAAATTGGGGTGCGAACTATGGCTACACCTTC